This paragraph reports one T cell receptor beta chain. What it recognizes is unknown. The data stem from a study of T cell responses to AZD1222 COVID-19 vaccine. On the study more broadly: Second-dose intervals near 4 or 12 weeks were combined.

The germline V and J ends were trimmed by 3 bases and 4 bases, with 6 bases remaining between them. CDR3 length: 13 residues. From germline, CDR1 is MNHEY and CDR2 SMNVEV (reference sequence). Findings and caveats of the study: Spike-specific TCR repertoires showed rising breadth and depth after two AZD1222 doses.

The assay was immunoSEQ multiplex PCR, and TCRdb's table has in-frame clones only and misses some. This sample has about 150,000 clones, with more than 85% found just once. Sequenced here: peripheral blood, sampled on day 0 of AZD1222 vaccination. This sequence was found in an adult in good health. The rearrangement uses TRBV27 and TRBJ2-2; D unclear. CDR3 coding DNA: TGTGCCAGCAGTTTTTGGGTCACCGGGGAGCTGTTTTTT. Translated: CASSFWVTGELFF.